The rows below give T cell receptor beta chains drawn from one sample of a study of OX40 agonist ivuxolimab in advanced cancers. Only in-frame clones appear in the TCRdb table, and some are missing; sequencing was by immunoSEQ multiplex PCR. The sample has about 58,000 clones, about 89% seen once. The specimen comprised CD4+ or CD8+ T cells sorted from blood, sampled in a trial of the OX40 agonist ivuxolimab. The receptor source for this set is an adult with an advanced solid tumor such as melanoma, head and neck, liver or kidney cancer. The CDR3 runs from the conserved cysteine through the conserved F or W. D genes are given only for firm matches. A row's size may be missing; if present it is once, few, many or a size class.

d_call clone_size j_call v_call cdr3_nt cdr3_aa
TRBD1 - TRBJ1-6 TRBV7-7 TGTGCTAGCAGCCCAGGAAACACAGGGGATTCACCCCTCCACTTT CASSPGNTGDSPLHF
TRBD1 - TRBJ2-2 TRBV29-1 TGCAGCGCCGTGACAGGGGCTGTTACCGGGGAGCTGTTTTTT CSAVTGAVTGELFF
- once TRBJ1-3 TRBV6-6 TGTGCCAGCAGTAACCCCAGGGGAGTGGAGAGAAACACCATATATTTT CASSNPRGVERNTIYF
- - TRBJ2-2 TRBV18 TGTGCCAGCTCACCAAACTCAGGGGACGGCACCGGGGAGCTGTTTTTT CASSPNSGDGTGELFF
TRBD1 - TRBJ1-6 TRBV27 TGTGCCAGCAGTCCAATTACAGGGGGGGCCCTCCACTTT CASSPITGGALHF
- - TRBJ2-5 TRBV5-1 TGCGCCAGCAGCCCCGGGACACCCCAAGAGACCCAGTACTTC CASSPGTPQETQYF
- - TRBJ1-3 TRBV5-5 TGTGCCAGCAGCTTGGGACAGATGAACGGAAACACCATATATTTT CASSLGQMNGNTIYF
TRBD1 - TRBJ1-2 TRBV5-1 TGCGCCAGCAGCTTCCGGGACAGGGACCCGGAAGGCTACACCTTC CASSFRDRDPEGYTF
TRBD1 - TRBJ2-2 TRBV18 TGTGCCAGCTCACCTCGGGACAGGGCGACCGGGGAGCTGTTTTTT CASSPRDRATGELFF
TRBD1 once TRBJ2-7 TRBV9 TGTGCCAGCAGCGAGGGACAGTTGGGCGAGCAGTACTTC CASSEGQLGEQYF
TRBD2 - TRBJ2-1 TRBV19 TGTGCCAGCTCTGACGGGACTAGCGGGAGTAATGAGCAGTTCTTC CASSDGTSGSNEQFF
- - TRBJ2-4 TRBV30 TGTGCCTGGAGTGTAAAAGGGTCCGGAAACATTCAGTACTTC CAWSVKGSGNIQYF
- - TRBJ2-2 TRBV7-9 TGTGCCAGCAGCTTACAGACTTCTAACACCGGGGAGCTGTTTTTT CASSLQTSNTGELFF
TRBD1 - TRBJ1-5 TRBV6-1 TGTGCCAGCAGTGAATCGGCAGGGGGAAATCAGCCCCAGCATTTT CASSESAGGNQPQHF
- - TRBJ1-3 TRBV9 TGTGCCAGCAGCGTAGCAGGCGAGGGCTACTACTCTGGAAACACCATATATTTT CASSVAGEGYYSGNTIYF
- - TRBJ2-5 TRBV6-1 TGTGCCAGCAGGGGGACGGCCCAAGAGACCCAGTACTTC CASRGTAQETQYF
- - TRBJ2-7 TRBV19 TGTGCCAGTAGCCGAAGCCAGCACTCCTACGAGCAGTACTTC CASSRSQHSYEQYF
- few TRBJ1-2 TRBV30 TGTGCCTGGAGTGCCACAGGCTATGGCTACACCTTC CAWSATGYGYTF
TRBD2 once TRBJ2-7 TRBV5-4 TGTGCCAGCAGCCTGGGGGGAGGGAGAAACGAGCAGTACTTC CASSLGGGRNEQYF
- few TRBJ1-2 TRBV5-1 TGCGCCAGCAGCCCAAATACAGAGCCCGTCTACACCTTC CASSPNTEPVYTF
TRBD1 once TRBJ2-1 TRBV10-3 TGTGCCATCAGTGTGGGGGGGACAGGGGTTTACAATGAGCAGTTCTTC CAISVGGTGVYNEQFF
TRBD1 - TRBJ2-7 TRBV18 TGTGCCAGCTCACCCCTTACGGGACAGGGGAACTACGAGCAGTACTTC CASSPLTGQGNYEQYF
TRBD2 - TRBJ2-5 TRBV2 TGTGCCAGCACTGGGACTAAGCAAGAGACCCAGTACTTC CASTGTKQETQYF
- - TRBJ2-2 TRBV18 TGTGCCAGCTCACCCTTCTTAGGGGCAGAGCCCGGGGAGCTGTTTTTT CASSPFLGAEPGELFF
TRBD1 few TRBJ1-6 TRBV10-2 TGCGCCAGCAGTGAGACAGGGGGCTCACCCCTCCACTTT CASSETGGSPLHF
- - TRBJ2-3 TRBV10-3 TGTGCCATCAGTGATCTGGCAGATACGCAGTATTTT CAISDLADTQYF
TRBD1 - TRBJ1-1 TRBV27 TGTGCCAGCAGTCCCCAGGGGGCGGACACTGAAGCTTTCTTT CASSPQGADTEAFF
- - TRBJ1-4 TRBV21-1 TGTGCCAGCAGCAAGGGTGTCGGAGGGCGGAATAATGAAAAACTGTTTTTT CASSKGVGGRNNEKLFF
TRBD2 - TRBJ2-1 TRBV6-1 TGTGCCAGCAGTGAACTAGCGGGAGGTAGCTCCTACAATGAGCAGTTCTTC CASSELAGGSSYNEQFF
TRBD1 - TRBJ1-4 TRBV19 TGTGCCAGTAGTCTGGACAGGGGTGAAAAACTGTTTTTT CASSLDRGEKLFF
TRBD1 - TRBJ1-1 TRBV7-9 TGTGCCAGCAGCCGGGACAGGCGGAACACTGAAGCTTTCTTT CASSRDRRNTEAFF
- - TRBJ1-1 TRBV4-3 TGCGCCAGCAGGGGAATGAACACTGAAGCTTTCTTT CASRGMNTEAFF
TRBD1 - TRBJ2-3 TRBV18 TGTGCCAGCTCACCAGGGACAGGGTCAACAGATACGCAGTATTTT CASSPGTGSTDTQYF
TRBD2 - TRBJ2-3 TRBV7-2 TGTGCCAGCAGCTTGGGACTAGTTACCACAGATACGCAGTATTTT CASSLGLVTTDTQYF
- - TRBJ1-1 TRBV5-1 TGCGCCAGCAGCTTGGATGTGAACACTGAAGCTTTCTTT CASSLDVNTEAFF
- - TRBJ2-7 TRBV28 TGTGCCAGCAGTAAGCACCGGGACTGGGAGTACGAGCAGTACTTC CASSKHRDWEYEQYF
- - TRBJ2-3 TRBV9 TGTGCCAGCAGCGTCGACCCGATTGTCACAGATACGCAGTATTTT CASSVDPIVTDTQYF
TRBD2 - TRBJ2-7 TRBV28 TGTGCCAGCAGTTTATGGGGAGGGGAGCAGTACTTC CASSLWGGEQYF
- - TRBJ2-7 TRBV6-6 TGTGCCAGCAGTTACGGTTTTGGGGGGCGCTCCTACGAGCAGTACTTC CASSYGFGGRSYEQYF
TRBD1 - TRBJ1-2 TRBV29-1 TGCAGCGTTGGGGGACAGGGGAACTATGGCTACACCTTC CSVGGQGNYGYTF
TRBD2 - TRBJ2-2 TRBV30 TGTGCCTGGAGGACTAGCGGGATCCCCACCGGGGAGCTGTTTTTT CAWRTSGIPTGELFF
TRBD1 - TRBJ2-5 TRBV30 TGTGCCTCTGGAACAGGGGGCGCGGAGACCCAGTACTTC CASGTGGAETQYF
- - TRBJ1-2 TRBV28 TGTGCCAGCAGGGGGGGGAGGGGTGCCTATGGCTACACCTTC CASRGGRGAYGYTF
- - TRBJ1-2 TRBV23-1 TGCGCCAGCAGTCATGGACTTGGCTACACCTTC CASSHGLGYTF
TRBD1 once TRBJ1-5 TRBV7-2 TGTGCCAGCAGCTTCGGACAGGTTAGCAATCAGCCCCAGCATTTT CASSFGQVSNQPQHF
TRBD1 - TRBJ1-3 TRBV4-2 TGTGCCAGCAGCCAGAAGACAGGGAGTAGTGCTGGAAACACCATATATTTT CASSQKTGSSAGNTIYF
TRBD1 - TRBJ1-2 TRBV4-1 TGCGCCAGCAGCCAAGTAGTGGGACAGCATGGCTACACCTTC CASSQVVGQHGYTF
TRBD1 - TRBJ1-2 TRBV6-5 TGTGCCAGCGCAACAGGGGGGGGCGCCGGCTATGGCTACACCTTC CASATGGGAGYGYTF
TRBD1 - TRBJ1-4 TRBV7-9 TGTGCCAGCAGCGCCCGGGACAGGGCTGTTGAAAAACTGTTTTTT CASSARDRAVEKLFF
TRBD1 - TRBJ2-7 TRBV19 TGTGCCAGTAGTATAAATCCCGGGACAGTCACCGAGCAGTACTTC CASSINPGTVTEQYF